These 21 T cell receptor beta chains came from one sample sequenced in a study of T cells in Graves' hyperthyroidism and ophthalmopathy. From RNA transcripts, TCR beta CDR3 regions were amplified. A set of HTBI primers served as the primers for a first-round RT-PCR of the TCR CDR3. In TCRdb, the multiplex PCR reads were re-called with MiXCR into one record per CDR3 protein. The table lists 620,000 or so distinct CDR3 sequences, about 14% of them singletons, with under 15% in the top ten. Specimen: blood. These receptor sequences come from a woman aged 45-60 years with Graves' ophthalmopathy.

This clonotype was seen at least ten times. J is TRBJ2-3 and V is TRBV6-2 or TRBV6-3, with 7 bases aligning to TRBD1. The CDR3 contains 15 residues. Looked up from germline, CDR1 is MNHEY and CDR2 is SVGEGT. V lost 2 bases and J lost 5; bases outside the gene matches: 7. CDR3 DNA sequence: TGTGCCAGCAGTTACGACAGGGCTGGGGGAGATACGCAGTATTTT. Translation: CASSYDRAGGDTQYF.

The chain links TRBV5-1 to TRBJ2-7; 11 bases align to TRBD2. The CDR3 spans 18 residues. Germline CDR1 is SGHRS and CDR2 is YFSETQ. J lost 3 bases, V lost 3 bases, and 14 bases had no gene match. CDR3 in DNA: TGCGCCAGCAGCTCCAAGACTAGCGGGACTTTGCTGGGCTACGAGCAGTACTTC. This codes for CASSSKTSGTLLGYEQYF.

The table lists this clonotype with a few counts. V is TRBV20-1 and J is TRBJ2-7; 16 nucleotides line up with TRBD2. Germline V CDR1 and CDR2: DFQATT, SNEGSKA (reference sequence). There are 18 residues in the CDR3. V lost 6 bases and J lost 0; bases outside the gene matches: 11. CDR3 residues: CSAPPPGLAGGPSYEQYF. CDR3 DNA: TGCAGTGCACCACCTCCGGGACTAGCGGGAGGGCCCTCCTACGAGCAGTACTTC.

This clonotype was seen only once. V usage is TRBV5-6 and J usage is TRBJ1-2; 9 positions agree with TRBD1. Germline lookup yields CDR1 SGHDT and CDR2 YYEEEE. Trimming at V came to 4 bases and at J to 3 bases, leaving 10 bases not matched to a gene. The CDR3 has 16 amino acids. CDR3 sequence: CASSTSGQGHHYGYTF. The CDR3 nucleotides are TGTGCCAGCAGCACATCGGGACAGGGCCACCACTATGGCTACACCTTC.

The CDR3 spells CASSGASGRAYNEQFF. The CDR3 DNA sequence: TGTGCCAGCAGCGGAGCTAGCGGGAGGGCCTACAATGAGCAGTTCTTC. The rearrangement links TRBV9 to TRBJ2-1; 12 bases match TRBD2. The V gene end was trimmed by 3 bases and the J gene end by 2 bases; junction bases not matched to a gene: 3. The CDR3 consists of 16 residues. The V gene's germline CDR1 is SGDLS and CDR2 YYNGEE.

Ten or more counts support this clonotype. The rearrangement links TRBV6-1 to TRBJ2-5; a possible D gene is TRBD2 (5 bases). This CDR3 has 15 amino acids. V dropped 3 bases and J dropped 5 bases, with 16 bases sitting between them. The V gene's germline CDR1 is MNHNS and CDR2 SASEGT. CDR3 in amino acids: CASSDGIGDWETQYF. DNA of the CDR3: TGTGCCAGCAGTGACGGGATAGGCGATTGGGAGACCCAGTACTTC.

This clonotype was observed at least ten times. This rearrangement joins TRBV5-1 to TRBJ2-7, with D unresolved. CDR3 length: 12 amino acids. The ends were cut back, 0 bases at V and 6 bases at J, with 7 bases in the middle. Germline CDR1 reads SGHRS; CDR2 reads YFSETQ. The CDR3 region has the DNA TGCGCCAGCAGCTTGGAATGGGGCGAGCAGTACTTC. Translated, it gives CASSLEWGEQYF.

The chain couples TRBV19 to TRBJ1-5, with no clear D. The CDR3 is made up of 16 amino acids. V was trimmed by 5 bases and J by 0 bases, leaving 14 bases between them. Germline V gene lookup returns CDR1 LNHDA and CDR2 SQIVND (reference sequence). The CDR3 region is CASSLGETYSNQPQHF. CDR3 nucleotide sequence: TGTGCCAGTAGTCTGGGCGAGACGTATAGCAATCAGCCCCAGCATTTT.

This chain uses TRBV20-1 with TRBJ1-2; D unclear. The CDR3 has 15 residues. CDR1 and CDR2 (germline): DFQATT, SNEGSKA (reference sequence). The ends were cut back, 0 bases at V and 4 bases at J, with 15 bases in the middle. CDR3 residues: CSARDFGQRGYGYTF. CDR3 coding DNA: TGCAGTGCTAGAGATTTTGGGCAACGGGGCTATGGCTACACCTTC.

There are many counts of this clonotype. V and J are TRBV12-3 or TRBV12-4 and TRBJ2-5; perhaps TRBD2 as D (6 bases). Trimming shortened V by 6 bases and J by 4 bases, and 18 bases separated the two germline ends. The CDR3 length is 15 residues. The CDR3 sequence is CASRSGLNRLETQYF. CDR3 DNA: TGTGCCAGCAGATCGGGACTGAACCGTCTAGAGACCCAGTACTTC.

Many counts were recorded for this clonotype. The CDR3 DNA is TGTGCCAGCAGCTCGCTCTCCGGGGACAACTATGGCTACACCTTC. Protein sequence: CASSSLSGDNYGYTF. The chain is built from TRBV5-6 and TRBJ1-2, with D maybe TRBD1 (5 bases). This CDR3 has 15 amino acids. Looked up from germline, CDR1 is SGHDT and CDR2 is YYEEEE. Trimming left V 3 bases short and J 2 bases short, with 14 bases between.

DNA of the CDR3: TGTGCCAGCAGTTTAGATCGGGGGGCGGGTCAAGAGACCCAGTACTTC. Its protein is CASSLDRGAGQETQYF. V is TRBV28 and J is TRBJ2-5; D may be TRBD2 (7 bases). V lost 2 bases and J lost 2, with 15 bases in between. Germline CDR1 is MDHEN and CDR2 is SYDVKM. This CDR3 contains 16 residues.

There are many counts of this clonotype. The chain combines TRBV6-1 with TRBJ1-5, with D unresolved. This CDR3 region has 13 residues. Trimming stripped 6 bases from V and 11 bases from J, with 17 bases between. Per germline, CDR1 MNHNS and CDR2 SASEGT. The CDR3 protein is CASSPDGDRTQHF. In DNA form, the CDR3 reads TGTGCCAGCAGCCCGGACGGCGATCGAACCCAGCATTTT.

Ten or more counts support this clonotype. The V gene is TRBV7-2, the J gene TRBJ2-1, with 11 bases identical to TRBD2. V dropped 5 bases and J dropped 1; count of bases not matched to a gene: 10. The CDR3 contains 18 residues. Germline lookup yields CDR1 SGHTA and CDR2 FQGNSA. CDR3 nucleotide sequence: TGTGCCAGCAGCGCACTGGCTCGGACTAGCGGGTCCTACAATGAGCAGTTCTTC. This codes for CASSALARTSGSYNEQFF.

This chain connects TRBV3-1 to TRBJ2-7; weak D call: TRBD2 (6 bases). CDR1 and CDR2 (germline): LGHDT, YNNKEL (reference sequence). The CDR3 contains 14 residues. Trimming left V 10 bases short and J 2 bases short, with 18 bases between. CDR3 nucleotide sequence: TGTGCCACCCAACGCGGTAGCGGCCCCTACGAGCAGTACTTC. It codes for CATQRGSGPYEQYF.

The genes are TRBV19 and TRBJ1-5; unclear D gene. The CDR3 consists of 14 residues. The germline V gene has CDR1 LNHDA and CDR2 SQIVND (reference sequence). V was trimmed by 1 base and J by 3 bases, leaving 7 bases between them. As DNA, the CDR3 is TGTGCCAGTAGTATAGCCGACAACAATCAGCCCCAGCATTTT. Residues: CASSIADNNQPQHF.

The V and J genes are TRBV7-2 and TRBJ1-4; no definite D call. V was cut by 3 bases and J by 0 bases, with 11 bases left in between. The CDR3 extends over 16 amino acids. Per germline, CDR1 SGHTA and CDR2 FQGNSA. CDR3 sequence: CASSFLNTATNEKLFF. In DNA form, the CDR3 reads TGTGCCAGCAGCTTTCTCAATACAGCAACTAATGAAAAACTGTTTTTT.

The sample holds many counts of this clonotype. The CDR3 reads CASREQGTEAFF. CDR3 DNA: TGTGCCAGCAGGGAACAGGGAACTGAAGCTTTCTTT. The chain uses TRBV12-3 or TRBV12-4 and TRBJ1-1; possible D gene TRBD1, 6 bases. The ends were cut back, 6 bases at V and 5 bases at J, with 10 bases in the middle. This CDR3 has 12 residues.

Only a few counts were recorded for this clonotype. This chain uses TRBV4-3 with TRBJ2-7, with TRBD1 as a possible D gene (6 bases). Per the germline V gene, CDR1 is LGHNA and CDR2 is YSLEER. V was clipped by 0 bases and J by 8 bases, with 14 bases between them. The CDR3 totals 14 residues. CDR3 amino acids: CASSQEMAGDKQYF. The CDR3 DNA sequence: TGCGCCAGCAGCCAAGAAATGGCAGGGGATAAGCAGTACTTC.

The chain combines TRBV7-9 with TRBJ2-5; D possibly corresponds to TRBD1 (7 bases). Between the trimmed V and J ends, which lost 3 bases and 2 bases, there was a span of 16 bases. The CDR3 contains 16 residues. The germline V gene has CDR1 SEHNR and CDR2 FQNEAQ (reference sequence). The CDR3 reads CASSFSQGGTQETQYF. DNA of the CDR3: TGTGCCAGCAGCTTTTCCCAGGGGGGAACTCAAGAGACCCAGTACTTC.

The chain employs TRBV27 and TRBJ2-2; D unclear. This CDR3 is 16 amino acids long. The germline gives CDR1 MNHEY, CDR2 SMNVEV (reference sequence). V was shortened by 2 bases and J by 2 bases, with 12 bases between the two germline ends. In DNA form, the CDR3 reads TGTGCCAGCAGTTTAATATTAGCTCCCAACACCGGGGAGCTGTTTTTT. Its protein is CASSLILAPNTGELFF.